One and the same sample provided the 16 T cell receptor beta chains below, sequenced in a study of shared clonotypes between healthy human individuals. TCRdb keeps only in-frame clones here, not all; method: immunoSEQ multiplex PCR. Among around 2.5 million clones listed, approximately 93% were seen once. The specimen sequenced was naive CD4+ T cells from PBMCs. Subset reported: CD45RA+ positively selected. Receptor source: a man aged 18 to 35 in good health. Some clones in this sample may be carry-over from other donors' samples.

The gene calls are TRBV11-3 and TRBJ2-7; D remains unclear. V gave up 2 bases and J gave up 6 bases, with 8 bases separating them. CDR3 length: 12 residues. Germline CDR1 and CDR2: SGHNT and YENEEA. In DNA form, the CDR3 reads TGTGCCAGCAGCTTATCGGGTGCCGAGCAGTACTTC. It translates to CASSLSGAEQYF.

The chain recombines TRBV28 with TRBJ1-3; no clear D gene. The CDR3 is 12 residues long. V lost 5 bases, J lost 3 bases, and 5 bases lay in between. Germline loops: CDR1 MDHEN, CDR2 SYDVKM. In DNA, the CDR3 is TGTGCCAGCAGTCGTAGTGGAAACACCATATATTTT. Translation gives CASSRSGNTIYF.

The chain recombines TRBV5-4 with TRBJ1-2, with D hard to call. V was clipped by 1 base and J by 8 bases, with 9 bases between them. Per germline, CDR1 SGHNT and CDR2 YYREEE (reference sequence). The CDR3 covers 12 residues. CDR3: CASSLSDGGYTF. The CDR3 DNA reads TGTGCCAGCAGCTTGTCAGACGGAGGCTACACCTTC.

Of note for this clone: This sample also contains other DNA sequences that code for the same CDR3. V is TRBV9 and J is TRBJ2-7, with D possibly TRBD2 on 5 matching bases. Germline assignment: CDR1 SGDLS and CDR2 YYNGEE. V lost 2 bases to trimming and J lost 3 bases, with 9 bases between them. CDR3 length: 13 residues. The CDR3 loop reads CASSVGLSYEQYF. The CDR3 DNA reads as TGTGCCAGCAGCGTTGGACTCAGCTACGAGCAGTACTTC.

The chain uses TRBV9 and TRBJ2-1; TRBD2 matches at 7 bases. The CDR3 totals 14 residues. Germline assignment: CDR1 SGDLS and CDR2 YYNGEE. Trimming removed 0 bases from V and 6 bases from J; junction bases left unmatched: 3. CDR3 loop: CASSVGRTSNEQFF. For the CDR3, the DNA is TGTGCCAGCAGCGTAGGTCGGACTAGCAATGAGCAGTTCTTC.

The CDR3 loop is CASSLGVAGLYEQYF. For the CDR3, the DNA is TGCGCCAGCAGCTTGGGGGTAGCGGGGCTCTACGAGCAGTACTTC. The V gene is TRBV5-1, the J gene TRBJ2-7, with TRBD2 identical over 8 bases. This CDR3 contains 15 residues. Germline loops: CDR1 SGHRS, CDR2 YFSETQ. The V and J ends lost 0 bases and 3 bases, in that order; junction bases with no gene match: 5. Full variable domain (outside the CDR3, taken from reference TRBV5-1 and TRBJ2-7): KAGVTQTPRYLIKTRGQQVTLSCSPISGHRSVSWYQQTPGQGLQFLFEYFSETQRNKGNFPGRFSGRQFSNSRSEMNVSTLELGDSALYLCASSLGVAGLYEQYFGPGTRLTVT.

The V and J genes are TRBV10-3 and TRBJ1-5; no definite D call. The CDR3 runs to 15 residues. V was shortened by 11 bases and J by 8 bases, with 25 bases between the two germline ends. Germline CDR1 is ENHRY and CDR2 is SYGVKD. CDR3 region: CASREGLEGIKPQHF. CDR3 bases: TGTGCCTCCCGGGAGGGTTTGGAGGGAATTAAGCCCCAGCATTTT.

The V call is TRBV6-1, the J call TRBJ1-5, with 12 bases aligning to TRBD1. The V gene end was trimmed by 8 bases and the J gene end by 5 bases; junction bases not matched to a gene: 7. Germline CDR1 is MNHNS and CDR2 is SASEGT. The CDR3 length is 15 residues. This CDR3 reads CASGGGQGAHQPQHF. Here the CDR3 DNA reads TGTGCCAGCGGGGGGGGACAGGGGGCCCATCAGCCCCAGCATTTT.

This clone appeared a few times. The chain couples TRBV9 to TRBJ1-1, with D possibly TRBD1 on 6 matching bases. V lost 3 bases and J 4 bases, leaving 16 bases between the germline ends. The CDR3 totals 15 residues. Germline V gene sequence: CDR1 SGDLS, CDR2 YYNGEE. CDR3 in DNA: TGTGCCAGCAGCGCACGGTGGGGGCAGGGCACTGAAGCTTTCTTT. Residues: CASSARWGQGTEAFF.

The V call is TRBV5-5, the J call TRBJ2-3; D possibly corresponds to TRBD2 (6 bases). CDR3 length: 16 residues. V dropped 1 base and J dropped 2 bases, with 14 bases sitting between them. Germline V gene lookup returns CDR1 SGHKS and CDR2 YYEKEE (reference sequence). This chain's CDR3 is CASSLWGSGYTDTQYF. The CDR3 DNA is TGTGCCAGCAGCTTGTGGGGTAGCGGCTACACAGATACGCAGTATTTT.

The J gene is TRBJ1-2, the V gene TRBV28, with D uncertain. V lost 3 bases and J lost 8, with 10 bases in between. The CDR3 has 12 amino acids. CDR1 MDHEN and CDR2 SYDVKM come from the germline V gene. The CDR3 is CASSLPPRGYTF. For the CDR3, the DNA is TGTGCCAGCAGTTTGCCGCCTCGAGGCTACACCTTC.

The rearrangement joins TRBV5-1 to TRBJ2-7; possible D gene TRBD2, 5 bases. V dropped 4 bases and J dropped 5 bases, with 16 bases sitting between them. From germline, CDR1 is SGHRS and CDR2 YFSETQ. The CDR3 spans 14 residues. The CDR3 loop is CASSSSPGLNEQYF. For the CDR3, the DNA is TGCGCCAGCAGCAGTTCCCCCGGACTCAACGAGCAGTACTTC.

This chain connects TRBV7-2 to TRBJ2-1; no firm D call. Trimming cost V 1 base and J 9 bases, with 1 base left between them. This CDR3 has 10 residues. Germline V CDR1 and CDR2: SGHTA, FQGNSA. CDR3 nucleotides: TGTGCCAGCAGCTTAGGTGAGCAGTTCTTC. As protein: CASSLGEQFF.

The V and J genes are TRBV7-2 and TRBJ2-1, with a possible D match to TRBD2 (5 bases). This CDR3 region has 15 residues. V was shortened by 4 bases and J by 7 bases, with 17 bases between the two germline ends. Germline V lookup: CDR1 SGHTA, CDR2 FQGNSA. CDR3 coding DNA: TGTGCCAGCAGCTACCAGCGGACCCAAGGGAATGAGCAGTTCTTC. As protein: CASSYQRTQGNEQFF. The variable domain in full, completed from reference TRBV7-2 and TRBJ2-1, reads GAGVSQSPSNKVTEKGKDVELRCDPISGHTALYWYRQSLGQGLEFLIYFQGNSAPDKSGLPSDRFSAERTGGSVSTLTIQRTQQEDSAVYLCASSYQRTQGNEQFFGPGTRLTVL.

The rearrangement joins TRBV4-1 to TRBJ2-5; 7 bases map to TRBD2. The CDR3 contains 15 residues. J was trimmed by 5 bases and V by 1 base; bases with no gene match: 7. The germline V gene encodes CDR1 MGHRA and CDR2 YSYEKL. CDR3 residues: CASSQVGTTGETQYF. CDR3 bases: TGCGCCAGCAGCCAAGTTGGGACTACGGGGGAGACCCAGTACTTC.

The J gene is TRBJ1-1, the V gene TRBV10-3, with TRBD1 matching over 9 bases. Losses at the gene ends were 7 bases for V and 4 bases for J; bases not matched to a gene: 13. The CDR3 loop spans 16 amino acids. CDR1 is ENHRY and CDR2 is SYGVKD in the germline V gene. CDR3 sequence reads: CAITRTGDTPGTEAFF. The DNA for the CDR3 is TGTGCCATCACACGGACAGGGGACACCCCAGGCACTGAAGCTTTCTTT.